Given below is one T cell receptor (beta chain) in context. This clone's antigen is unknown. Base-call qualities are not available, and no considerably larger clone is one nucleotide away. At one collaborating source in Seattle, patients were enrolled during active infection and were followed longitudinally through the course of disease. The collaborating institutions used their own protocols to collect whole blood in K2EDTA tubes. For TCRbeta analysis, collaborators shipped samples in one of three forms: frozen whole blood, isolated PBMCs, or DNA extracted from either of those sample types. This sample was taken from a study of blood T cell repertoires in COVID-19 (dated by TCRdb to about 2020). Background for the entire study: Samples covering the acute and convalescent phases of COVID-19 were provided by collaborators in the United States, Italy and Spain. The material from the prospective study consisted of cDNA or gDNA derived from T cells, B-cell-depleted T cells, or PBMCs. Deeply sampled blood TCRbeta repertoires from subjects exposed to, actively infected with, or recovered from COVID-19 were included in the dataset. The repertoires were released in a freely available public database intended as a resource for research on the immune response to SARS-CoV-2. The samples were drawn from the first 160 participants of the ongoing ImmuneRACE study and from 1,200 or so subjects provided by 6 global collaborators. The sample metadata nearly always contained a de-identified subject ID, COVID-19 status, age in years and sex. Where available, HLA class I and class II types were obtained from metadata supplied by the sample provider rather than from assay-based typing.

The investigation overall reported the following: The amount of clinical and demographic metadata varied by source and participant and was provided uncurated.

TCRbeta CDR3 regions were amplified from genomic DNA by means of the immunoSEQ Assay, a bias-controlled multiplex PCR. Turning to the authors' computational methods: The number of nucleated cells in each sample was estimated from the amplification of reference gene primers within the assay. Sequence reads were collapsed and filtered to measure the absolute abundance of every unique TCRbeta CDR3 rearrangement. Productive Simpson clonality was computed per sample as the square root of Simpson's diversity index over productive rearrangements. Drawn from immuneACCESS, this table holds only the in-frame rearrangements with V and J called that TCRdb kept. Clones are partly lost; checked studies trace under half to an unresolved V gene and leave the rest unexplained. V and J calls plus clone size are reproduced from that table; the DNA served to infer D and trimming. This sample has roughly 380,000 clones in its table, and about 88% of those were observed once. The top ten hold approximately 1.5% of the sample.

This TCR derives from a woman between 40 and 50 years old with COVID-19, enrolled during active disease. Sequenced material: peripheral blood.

The nucleotide sequence is given as TGTGCCAGCAGTTCTGGACAGGGCAATCAGCCCCAGCATTTT. Its protein is CASSSGQGNQPQHF. The sequence joins TRBV28 to TRBJ1-5, and 7 junctional nucleotides match TRBD1. Looking up the germline V gene yields CDR1 MDHEN and CDR2 SYDVKM. V ends up 4 bases short and J 2 bases short, with an unmatched junction base count of 2. Counted from cysteine to phenylalanine, this CDR3 has 14 amino acids. The entry retains the CDR3 DNA only, 42 bases that are in frame from base 1.